Listed here are 7 T cell receptor beta chains from one sample, sequenced in a study of blood T cells in healthy people across ages. A second PCR, run for roughly 7 to 11 cycles, used a sample-barcoded 5' primer plus a J-beta primer mix. TCRdb called the 5' RACE reads again in MiXCR, with one record for every CDR3 protein. The data show roughly 1,800,000 distinct CDR3 sequences, with about 50% seen just once and over 2% held by the top ten. The sequenced sample was blood. The receptors were gathered from a woman between 40 and 55 years old in good health.

The chain couples TRBV15 to TRBJ2-4, with 9 bases fitting TRBD1. The V gene end was trimmed by 5 bases and the J gene end by 0 bases; junction bases not matched to a gene: 11. In germline, CDR1 is LNHNV, CDR2 YYDKDF (reference sequence). This CDR3 spans 18 amino acids. The CDR3 region has the DNA TGTGCCACCAGCCAAGGGACAGGGCATTTCCTAGCCAAAAACATTCAGTACTTC. Protein product: CATSQGTGHFLAKNIQYF.

This clonotype was picked up a small number of times. V and J are TRBV27 and TRBJ2-1; perhaps TRBD1 as D (6 bases). The CDR3 covers 15 residues. V was shortened by 2 bases and J by 5 bases, with 13 bases between the two germline ends. Germline CDR1 and CDR2: MNHEY and SMNVEV (reference sequence). The CDR3 protein is CASSLIGTSDNEQFF. CDR3 bases: TGTGCCAGCAGTTTAATAGGGACAAGCGACAATGAGCAGTTCTTC.

The V and J genes are TRBV4-2 and TRBJ2-3; TRBD2 matches 8 bases. With 2 bases clipped from V and 0 bases from J, the junction kept 4 bases outside the gene matches. CDR1 LGHNA and CDR2 YNFKEQ come from the germline V gene. The CDR3 length is 16 residues. The CDR3 DNA follows: TGTGCCAGCAGCCAACGTACTAGCGGAAGCACAGATACGCAGTATTTT. Translation gives CASSQRTSGSTDTQYF.

The V and J genes are TRBV7-2 and TRBJ2-7; tentatively, D is TRBD2 (5 bases). Per germline, CDR1 SGHTA and CDR2 FQGNSA. The V and J ends lost 3 bases and 3 bases respectively, with 6 bases between them. This CDR3 spans 12 amino acids. The CDR3 DNA reads TGTGCCAGCAGCTTCGGGGACTACGAGCAGTACTTC. Its translation is CASSFGDYEQYF.

The table lists this clonotype with many counts. The V and J genes are TRBV20-1 and TRBJ1-6, with 8 nucleotides matching TRBD1. The V segment lost 1 base and the J segment 7 bases; nucleotides outside the gene matches: 0. The germline V gene has CDR1 DFQATT and CDR2 SNEGSKA (reference sequence). The CDR3 spans 13 residues. This CDR3 is CSARGQGNSPLHF. CDR3 DNA sequence: TGCAGTGCTAGAGGACAGGGGAATTCACCCCTCCACTTT.

The chain carries TRBV20-1 and TRBJ2-1; 11 positions match TRBD2. Trimming at V came to 5 bases and at J to 4 bases, leaving 7 bases not matched to a gene. Germline lookup yields CDR1 DFQATT and CDR2 SNEGSKA (reference sequence). The CDR3 is made up of 15 amino acids. The CDR3 sequence is CSAESTSGAYNEQFF. As DNA, the CDR3 is TGCAGTGCTGAGTCGACTAGCGGGGCTTACAATGAGCAGTTCTTC.

This clonotype was counted only a few times. This rearrangement joins TRBV7-2 to TRBJ2-5; D unresolved. This CDR3 is 16 amino acids long. Trimming stripped 2 bases from V and 0 bases from J, with 13 bases between. Germline values: CDR1 SGHTA, CDR2 FQGNSA. CDR3 residues: CASSLQRSSYQETQYF. In nucleotides, the CDR3 is TGTGCCAGCAGCTTACAACGGAGCTCGTACCAAGAGACCCAGTACTTC.